This T cell receptor beta chain originates from a study of blood T cell repertoires in COVID-19 (dated by TCRdb to the early 2020s). Looking at the study overall: The collaborator samples originated in the United States, Italy and Spain and spanned the acute and convalescent phases of COVID-19. HLA class I and class II types, where available, came from metadata supplied by the sample provider rather than from assay-based typing. Nearly every sample came with metadata listing a de-identified subject ID, COVID-19 status, age in years and sex. Deeply sampled blood TCRbeta repertoires from subjects exposed to, actively infected with, or recovered from COVID-19 were included in the dataset. The prospective study material was composed of cDNA or gDNA derived from T cells, B-cell-depleted T cells, or PBMCs. Samples came from the ongoing ImmuneRACE study (first 160 participants) plus 1,254 subjects from 6 global collaborators. The repertoires were made available in a free public database intended to serve as a resource for research on the immune response to SARS-CoV-2.

Broad study findings and their caveats: How much clinical and demographic metadata was included differed by source and by participant, and the metadata was provided uncurated.

In Seattle, one collaborating source enrolled patients while the infection was active and tracked those patients longitudinally over the course of disease. Each collaborating institution followed its own protocols to collect whole blood in K2EDTA tubes. Collaborator samples were shipped for TCRbeta analysis as frozen whole blood, isolated PBMCs, or DNA extracted from either sample type. As concerns this clone: Which antigen it targets is not known. No base qualities exist here, and no much larger clone lies one base off it.

The immunoSEQ Assay, a bias-controlled multiplex PCR, was used to amplify TCRbeta CDR3 regions from genomic DNA. Turning to the authors' computational methods: The number of nucleated cells in each sample was estimated by amplification of reference gene primers within the assay. To quantify the absolute abundance of each unique TCRbeta CDR3 rearrangement, sequence reads were collapsed and filtered. For each sample, productive Simpson clonality was calculated as the square root of Simpson's diversity index across productive rearrangements. The table was pulled from immuneACCESS by TCRdb, which kept in-frame rearrangements only. Such tables lose some clones; where checked, under half of the loss comes from unresolved V genes, and the rest has no known cause. V and J calls and clone size are given by that table; D and trimming were obtained from the DNA. The table for this sample lists some 180,000 clones; around four fifths of them were counted only once. Approximately 8% of the sample is held by the ten biggest clonotypes.

CDR1 and CDR2 (LNHDA, SQIVND) derive from the germline V gene (reference sequence). Here V drops 2 bases and J drops 1 base, and the junction holds 10 bases not matched to any gene. From cysteine to phenylalanine, the CDR3 is 18 amino acids long. Only the CDR3 region is kept as DNA, spanning 54 bases read in frame from base 1. What was sequenced was peripheral blood. The chain is made from TRBV19 and TRBJ1-3; TRBD1 matches 8 bases in the middle. The TCR was taken from a woman of 80 years or more with COVID-19, enrolled during active disease. The nucleotides are TGTGCCAGTAGTATAAGACAGGGGAGACCCTCTTCTGGAAACACCATATATTTT. This gives the protein CASSIRQGRPSSGNTIYF.